One and the same sample provided the 19 T cell receptor beta chains below, sequenced in a study of vaccination effects on CD4 cells after COVID-19 (dated by TCRdb to about 2022). The receptor library was made with the immunoSEQ multiplex PCR assay. The table comes from immuneACCESS by way of TCRdb, which keeps in-frame sequences with V and J called. Part of the clones is missing from these tables; in studies checked, under half for an unresolved V gene and the rest for unknown reasons. A total of about 50,000 clones appear in this sample, over 60% of them only once. The ten largest clonotypes hold approximately 5.4% of the sample. No antigen has been identified for these receptors. After about 9 days of culture, CD4+ T cells were isolated with the EasySep CD4+ T cell isolation kit. Convalescent patients had PCR-confirmed SARS-CoV-2 infection between March and December 2020, before Alpha, Beta and Delta variants emerged in the United States. Participants received two doses of either the BNT162b2 or the mRNA-1273 mRNA SARS-CoV-2 vaccine.

This specimen consisted of CD4+ T cells from PBMCs cultured without peptide, obtained after COVID-19 vaccination. The receptors were gathered from a human donor who had a prior SARS-CoV-2 infection.

This chain joins TRBV7-9 and TRBJ2-5, with a possible D match to TRBD2 (5 bases). This CDR3 comprises 12 residues. Trimming cost V 3 bases and J 4 bases, with 6 bases left between them. CDR1 and CDR2 (germline): SEHNR, FQNEAQ (reference sequence). CDR3 amino acids: CASSFAGETQYF. The DNA for the CDR3 is TGTGCCAGCAGCTTTGCGGGAGAGACCCAGTACTTC.

The CDR3 protein is CASNDPDRDTEAFF. For the CDR3, the DNA is TGTGCCAGCAACGACCCGGACAGAGACACTGAAGCTTTCTTT. The chain is built from TRBV25-1 and TRBJ1-1; a weak D match, TRBD1 (6 bases). This CDR3 region has 14 residues. Germline values: CDR1 MGHDK, CDR2 SYGVNS. V lost 7 bases and J lost 3, with 15 bases in between. Combining the CDR3 with reference TRBV25-1 and TRBJ1-1 gives the whole variable domain EADIYQTPRYLVIGTGKKITLECSQTMGHDKMYWYQQDPGMELHLIHYSYGVNSTEKGDLSSESTVSRIRTEHFPLTLESARPSHTSQYLCASNDPDRDTEAFFGQGTRLTVV.

This clone was observed a few times. The chain uses TRBV11-3 and TRBJ1-6; D ambiguous. The germline gives CDR1 SGHNT, CDR2 YENEEA. The ends were cut back, 3 bases at V and 5 bases at J, with 8 bases in the middle. The CDR3 covers 14 residues. CDR3 nucleotides: TGTGCCAGCAGCTTTAACGGGGATAATTCACCCCTCCACTTT. Translation: CASSFNGDNSPLHF.

The CDR3 coding sequence is TGTGCCAGCAGTGGGGACGGAGGGCCCTACGAGCAGTACTTC. Translation: CASSGDGGPYEQYF. V is TRBV2 and J is TRBJ2-7, with D maybe TRBD2 (6 bases). V lost 4 bases and J 2 bases, leaving 12 bases between the germline ends. The V gene's germline CDR1 is SNHLY and CDR2 FYNNEI. This CDR3 has 14 amino acids.

The J gene is TRBJ2-1, the V gene TRBV7-6; D not certain. Germline CDR1 and CDR2: SGHVS and FNYEAQ. This CDR3 is built from 18 residues. The V end was cut by 2 bases, the J end by 6 bases, with 23 bases between. CDR3: CASSLLKRLLWTGNEQFF. CDR3 nucleotides: TGTGCCAGCAGCTTACTAAAGAGGCTCCTCTGGACGGGCAATGAGCAGTTCTTC. Using reference TRBV7-6 and TRBJ2-1 for the parts outside the CDR3, the full variable domain is GAGVSQSPRYKVTKRGQDVALRCDPISGHVSLYWYRQALGQGPEFLTYFNYEAQQDKSGLPNDRFSAERPEGSISTLTIQRTEQRDSAMYRCASSLLKRLLWTGNEQFFGPGTRLTVL.

In this sample, this clone turned up a few times. This chain links TRBV5-1 with TRBJ2-3, with a weak D call TRBD1 (6 bases). V lost 4 bases, J lost 9 bases, and 24 bases lay in between. This CDR3 has 16 residues. Germline V gives CDR1 SGHRS, CDR2 YFSETQ. Here the CDR3 reads CASSLDPGTPIETQYF. The CDR3 nucleotides are TGCGCCAGCAGCCTAGATCCCGGGACACCCATCGAGACGCAGTATTTT.

A single count supports this clone. The V and J genes are TRBV18 and TRBJ2-1, with D unresolved. The CDR3 sequence is 13 residues long. Germline-derived CDR1 and CDR2 are KGHSH and LQKENI. The ends were cut back, 8 bases at V and 5 bases at J, with 13 bases in the middle. The CDR3 bases are TGTGCCAGCACGCAAGATCTAAACAATGAGCAGTTCTTC. Its translation: CASTQDLNNEQFF.

The chain recombines TRBV7-9 with TRBJ1-6, with 7 bases fitting TRBD1. Trimming took 3 bases from V and 9 from J; bases not matched to a gene: 14. Germline V gene lookup returns CDR1 SEHNR and CDR2 FQNEAQ (reference sequence). The CDR3 length is 17 residues. This CDR3 is CASSLGYGPGGGSPLHF. As DNA, the CDR3 is TGTGCCAGCAGCTTGGGGTACGGTCCAGGGGGGGGTTCACCCCTCCACTTT. Variable domain in full (rest from reference TRBV7-9 and TRBJ1-6): DTGVSQNPRHKITKRGQNVTFRCDPISEHNRLYWYRQTLGQGPEFLTYFQNEAQLEKSRLLSDRFSAERPKGSFSTLEIQRTEQGDSAMYLCASSLGYGPGGGSPLHFGNGTRLTVT.

The J gene is TRBJ2-1, the V gene TRBV6-5, with a possible D match to TRBD2 (7 bases). The CDR3 loop spans 14 amino acids. V lost 2 bases and J 7 bases, leaving 12 bases between the germline ends. CDR1 MNHEY and CDR2 SVGAGI come from the germline V gene. The CDR3 spells CASSYPGGRNEQFF. The CDR3 coding sequence is TGTGCCAGCAGTTACCCGGGGGGCCGGAATGAGCAGTTCTTC.

V is TRBV5-4 and J is TRBJ1-1; D might be TRBD1 (5 bases). This CDR3 comprises 15 residues. V lost 4 bases to trimming and J lost 1 base, with 14 bases between them. The germline CDR1 and CDR2 sequences are SGHNT and YYREEE (reference sequence). The CDR3 region has the DNA TGTGCCAGCAGCCCGGGAGGGGTTCGGAACACTGAAGCTTTCTTT. Translation: CASSPGGVRNTEAFF.

Note on this clone: Other nucleotide sequences from this sample produce the same CDR3. The genes are TRBV3-1 (or the pseudogene TRBV3-2) and TRBJ2-5; D remains unclear. Trimming pared 2 bases from V and 0 bases from J, leaving 1 base between. The CDR3 runs 12 residues. Germline-derived CDR1 and CDR2 are LGHDT and YNNKEL (reference sequence). The CDR3 loop is CASSQNQETQYF. The DNA of the CDR3 is TGTGCCAGCAGCCAAAACCAAGAGACCCAGTACTTC.

This rearrangement joins TRBV6-1 to TRBJ1-4, with D perhaps TRBD1 (6 bases). The CDR3 totals 14 residues. V was trimmed by 3 bases and J by 6 bases, leaving 11 bases between them. Germline-derived CDR1 and CDR2 are MNHNS and SASEGT. This chain's CDR3 is CASSDGGGYEKLFF. In DNA form, the CDR3 reads TGTGCCAGCAGTGATGGGGGGGGCTATGAAAAACTGTTTTTT.

The CDR3 reads CASSPFLVPGEAFF. DNA for the CDR3: TGTGCCAGCAGCCCTTTTTTAGTCCCGGGTGAAGCTTTCTTT. This chain connects TRBV3-1 (or the pseudogene TRBV3-2) to TRBJ1-1; D unclear. Between the trimmed V and J ends, which lost 4 bases and 7 bases, there was a span of 16 bases. This CDR3 region has 14 residues. Germline-derived CDR1 and CDR2 are LGHDT and YNNKEL (reference sequence).

The chain combines TRBV7-9 with TRBJ2-7; D is unclear. This CDR3 has 13 residues. The germline gives CDR1 SEHNR, CDR2 FQNEAQ (reference sequence). V dropped 0 bases and J dropped 2 bases, with 5 bases sitting between them. The DNA for the CDR3 is TGTGCCAGCAGCTTAGCGGGCACCTACGAGCAGTACTTC. Translated, it gives CASSLAGTYEQYF. Looking up the rest from reference TRBV7-9 and TRBJ2-7 gives the full variable domain: DTGVSQNPRHKITKRGQNVTFRCDPISEHNRLYWYRQTLGQGPEFLTYFQNEAQLEKSRLLSDRFSAERPKGSFSTLEIQRTEQGDSAMYLCASSLAGTYEQYFGPGTRLTVT.

V and J are TRBV4-2 and TRBJ1-6; a possible D gene is TRBD1 (6 bases). With 1 base removed from V and 0 bases from J, the gap between germline ends came to 10 bases. Germline V lookup: CDR1 LGHNA, CDR2 YNFKEQ. The CDR3 has 17 residues. The CDR3 spells CASSQGQESSYNSPLHF. The CDR3 DNA follows: TGTGCCAGCAGCCAAGGACAGGAAAGCTCCTATAATTCACCCCTCCACTTT.

In its sample, this clone was seen a few times. This chain links TRBV19 with TRBJ1-2; D gene ambiguous. CDR1 is LNHDA, CDR2 SQIVND, per germline (reference sequence). The CDR3 contains 14 residues. Trimming took off 7 bases at V and 4 bases at J, with 16 bases between the two ends. The CDR3: CASTTDPPFYGYTF. For the CDR3, the DNA is TGTGCCAGTACCACGGACCCTCCCTTCTATGGCTACACCTTC.

The chain recombines TRBV5-8 with TRBJ1-1, with 9 nucleotides matching TRBD1. Germline V CDR1 and CDR2: SGHTS, YDEGEE. The V and J ends lost 2 bases and 8 bases, in that order; junction bases with no gene match: 10. The CDR3 has 15 residues. Here the CDR3 DNA reads TGTGCCAGCAGCTTTACAGGGGGCCGTTCGCCCGAAGCTTTCTTT. Translated: CASSFTGGRSPEAFF.

The V gene is TRBV6-1, the J gene TRBJ1-5, with a possible D match to TRBD1 (6 bases). Trimming left V 2 bases short and J 0 bases short, with 20 bases between. This CDR3 comprises 19 residues. The germline V gene encodes CDR1 MNHNS and CDR2 SASEGT. CDR3 loop: CASSETQGAGIYSNQPQHF. As DNA, the CDR3 is TGTGCCAGCAGTGAAACACAGGGTGCGGGGATCTATAGCAATCAGCCCCAGCATTTT.

V is TRBV9 and J is TRBJ2-7; D is undetermined. This CDR3 is built from 12 residues. Per the germline V gene, CDR1 is SGDLS and CDR2 is YYNGEE. Trimming stripped 3 bases from V and 7 bases from J, with 11 bases between. CDR3 sequence reads: CASSAQEGEQYF. The CDR3 coding sequence is TGTGCCAGCAGCGCCCAGGAAGGGGAGCAGTACTTC.